Described below is a single T cell receptor (beta chain) sequence and its context. This table comes from immunoSEQ multiplex PCR, and its TCRdb copy is limited to in-frame clones, with some not included. This table holds almost 700,000 clones, just over 90% found once. The data were taken from a study of shared clonotypes between healthy human individuals. Trimming cost V 7 bases and J 2 bases; bases outside gene matches: 9. This CDR3 spans 14 amino acids. Per germline, CDR1 SGHKS and CDR2 YYEKEE (reference sequence). Only CD45RO-negative cells positively selected for CCR7 counted as naive CD8 cells, so terminally differentiated effector memory CD45RA+ cells were excluded.

The material sequenced was naive CD8+ T cells sorted from blood. The chain employs TRBV5-5 and TRBJ2-7; 7 positions agree with TRBD1. The sequence was collected from a man aged 25 to 40 in good health. DNA of the CDR3: TGTGCCAGCTCCAAGGGGGCACCAGCCTACGAGCAGTACTTC. Translating gives CASSKGAPAYEQYF.